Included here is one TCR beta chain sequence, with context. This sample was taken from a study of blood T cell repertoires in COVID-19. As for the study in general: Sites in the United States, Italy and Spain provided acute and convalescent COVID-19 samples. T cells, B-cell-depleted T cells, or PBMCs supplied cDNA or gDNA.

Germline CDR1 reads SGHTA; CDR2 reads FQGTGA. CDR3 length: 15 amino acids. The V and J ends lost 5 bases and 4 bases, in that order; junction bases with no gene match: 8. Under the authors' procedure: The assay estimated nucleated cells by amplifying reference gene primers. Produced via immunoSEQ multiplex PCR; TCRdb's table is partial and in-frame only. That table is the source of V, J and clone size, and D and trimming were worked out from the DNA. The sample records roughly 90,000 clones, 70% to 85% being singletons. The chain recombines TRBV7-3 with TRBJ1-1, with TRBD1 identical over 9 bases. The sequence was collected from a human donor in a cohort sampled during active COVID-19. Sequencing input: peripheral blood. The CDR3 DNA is TGTGCCAGCAGCGCAGGACAGGGGTCGCTCACTGAAGCTTTCTTT. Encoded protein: CASSAGQGSLTEAFF.